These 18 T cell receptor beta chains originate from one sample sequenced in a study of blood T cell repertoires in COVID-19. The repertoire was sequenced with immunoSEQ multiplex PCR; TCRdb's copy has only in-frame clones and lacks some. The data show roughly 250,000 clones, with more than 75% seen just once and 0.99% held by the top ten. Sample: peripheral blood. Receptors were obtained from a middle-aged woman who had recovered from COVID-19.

The CDR3 DNA reads TGTGCCAGCAGCCCCAAGCCCTTTGCAACTAATGAAAAACTGTTTTTT. Translating it yields CASSPKPFATNEKLFF. The chain employs TRBV27 and TRBJ1-4, with no clear D. Trimming took off 6 bases at V and 0 bases at J, with 14 bases between the two ends. This CDR3 is built from 16 residues. Germline-derived CDR1 and CDR2 are MNHEY and SMNVEV (reference sequence).

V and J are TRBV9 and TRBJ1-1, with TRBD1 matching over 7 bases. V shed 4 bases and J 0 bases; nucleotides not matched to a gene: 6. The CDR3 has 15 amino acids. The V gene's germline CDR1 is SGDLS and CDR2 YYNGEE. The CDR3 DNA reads TGTGCCAGCAGCCCCCAGGGGGGCATGAACACTGAAGCTTTCTTT. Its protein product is CASSPQGGMNTEAFF.

The CDR3 spells CASSLGTSENEQFF. CDR3 DNA sequence: TGTGCCAGCAGCTTGGGGACTAGCGAGAATGAGCAGTTCTTC. The rearrangement links TRBV3-1 (or the pseudogene TRBV3-2) to TRBJ2-1; 10 bases line up with TRBD2. The germline gives CDR1 LGHDT, CDR2 YNNKEL (reference sequence). V shed 5 bases and J 7 bases; nucleotides not matched to a gene: 5. This CDR3 region has 14 residues.

The CDR3 is CASSSRHGTTYEQYF. CDR3 in DNA: TGTGCCAGCAGCTCCCGACACGGGACTACCTACGAGCAGTACTTC. The rearrangement joins TRBV7-3 to TRBJ2-7; 7 bases are shared with TRBD2. Germline CDR1 reads SGHTA; CDR2 reads FQGTGA. Trimming removed 4 bases from V and 2 bases from J; junction bases left unmatched: 8. The CDR3 has 15 residues. The full variable domain, rest sourced from reference TRBV7-3 and TRBJ2-7, is GAGVSQTPSNKVTEKGKYVELRCDPISGHTALYWYRQSLGQGPEFLIYFQGTGAADDSGLPNDRFFAVRPEGSVSTLKIQRTERGDSAVYLCASSSRHGTTYEQYFGPGTRLTVT.

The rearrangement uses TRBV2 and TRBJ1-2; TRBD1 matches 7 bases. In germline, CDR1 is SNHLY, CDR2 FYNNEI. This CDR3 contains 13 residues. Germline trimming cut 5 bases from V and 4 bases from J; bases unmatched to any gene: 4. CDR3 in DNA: TGTGCCAGCAGTCAACAGGGGATCTATGGCTACACCTTC. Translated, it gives CASSQQGIYGYTF.

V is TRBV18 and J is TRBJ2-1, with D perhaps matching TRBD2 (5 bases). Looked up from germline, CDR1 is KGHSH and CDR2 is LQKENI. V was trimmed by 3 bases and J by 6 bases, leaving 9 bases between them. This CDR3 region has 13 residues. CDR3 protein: CASSPTRANEQFF. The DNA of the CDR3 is TGTGCCAGCTCACCCACTAGGGCCAATGAGCAGTTCTTC.

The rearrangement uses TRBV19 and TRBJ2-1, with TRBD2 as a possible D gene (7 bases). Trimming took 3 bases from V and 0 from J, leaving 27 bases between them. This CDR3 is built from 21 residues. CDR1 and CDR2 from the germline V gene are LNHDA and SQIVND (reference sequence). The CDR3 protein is CASSIRGGALATPTSYNEQFF. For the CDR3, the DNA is TGTGCCAGTAGTATTAGGGGGGGCGCACTAGCCACCCCTACCTCCTACAATGAGCAGTTCTTC. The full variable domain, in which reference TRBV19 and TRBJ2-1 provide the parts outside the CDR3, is DGGITQSPKYLFRKEGQNVTLSCEQNLNHDAMYWYRQDPGQGLRLIYYSQIVNDFQKGDIAEGYSVSREKKESFPLTVTSAQKNPTAFYLCASSIRGGALATPTSYNEQFFGPGTRLTVL.

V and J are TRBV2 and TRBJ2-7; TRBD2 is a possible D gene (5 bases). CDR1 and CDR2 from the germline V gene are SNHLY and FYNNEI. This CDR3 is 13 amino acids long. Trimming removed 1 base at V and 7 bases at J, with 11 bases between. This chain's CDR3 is CASSEGGRAEQYF. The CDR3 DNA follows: TGTGCCAGCAGTGAAGGTGGGCGGGCGGAGCAGTACTTC.

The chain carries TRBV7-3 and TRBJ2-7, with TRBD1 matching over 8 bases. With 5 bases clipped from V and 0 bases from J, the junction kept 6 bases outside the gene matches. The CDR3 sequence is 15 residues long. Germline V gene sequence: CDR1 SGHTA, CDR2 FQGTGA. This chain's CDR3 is CASSAQGGVSYEQYF. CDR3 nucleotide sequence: TGTGCCAGCAGCGCACAGGGGGGCGTCTCCTACGAGCAGTACTTC.

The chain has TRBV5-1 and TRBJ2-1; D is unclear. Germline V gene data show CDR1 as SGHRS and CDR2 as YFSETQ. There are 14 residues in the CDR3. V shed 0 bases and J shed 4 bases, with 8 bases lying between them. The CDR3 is CASSLGALYNEQFF. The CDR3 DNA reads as TGCGCCAGCAGCTTGGGGGCCCTATACAATGAGCAGTTCTTC.

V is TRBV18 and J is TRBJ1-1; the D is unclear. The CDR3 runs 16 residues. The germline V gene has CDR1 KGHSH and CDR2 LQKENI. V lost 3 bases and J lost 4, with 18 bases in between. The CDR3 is CASSPSVPGLGTEAFF. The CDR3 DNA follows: TGTGCCAGCTCACCGTCCGTCCCAGGCCTCGGCACTGAAGCTTTCTTT.

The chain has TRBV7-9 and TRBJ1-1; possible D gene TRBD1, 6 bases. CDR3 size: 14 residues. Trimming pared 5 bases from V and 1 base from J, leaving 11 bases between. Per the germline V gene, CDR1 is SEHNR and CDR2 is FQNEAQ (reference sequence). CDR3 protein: CASSLAGANTEAFF. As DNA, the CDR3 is TGTGCCAGCAGCCTGGCGGGGGCGAACACTGAAGCTTTCTTT.

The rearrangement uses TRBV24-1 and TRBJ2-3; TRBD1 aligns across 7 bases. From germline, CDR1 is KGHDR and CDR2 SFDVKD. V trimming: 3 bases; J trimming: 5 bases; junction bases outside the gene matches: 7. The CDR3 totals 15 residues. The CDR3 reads CATSDPGQVGDTQYF. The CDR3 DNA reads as TGTGCCACCAGTGATCCCGGACAGGTAGGAGATACGCAGTATTTT.

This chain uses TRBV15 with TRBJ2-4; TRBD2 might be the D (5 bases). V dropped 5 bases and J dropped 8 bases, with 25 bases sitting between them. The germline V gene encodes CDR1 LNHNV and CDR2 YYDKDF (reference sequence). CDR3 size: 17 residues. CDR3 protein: CATSPRPGDYAWDIQYF. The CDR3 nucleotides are TGTGCCACCAGCCCCCGTCCCGGGGATTACGCATGGGACATTCAGTACTTC.

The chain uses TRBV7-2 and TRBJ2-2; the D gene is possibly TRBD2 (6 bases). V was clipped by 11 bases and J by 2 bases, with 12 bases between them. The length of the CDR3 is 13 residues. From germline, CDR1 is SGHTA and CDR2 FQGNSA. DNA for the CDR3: TGTGCCTGCGGGCGGGATAACACCGGGGAGCTGTTTTTT. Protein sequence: CACGRDNTGELFF.

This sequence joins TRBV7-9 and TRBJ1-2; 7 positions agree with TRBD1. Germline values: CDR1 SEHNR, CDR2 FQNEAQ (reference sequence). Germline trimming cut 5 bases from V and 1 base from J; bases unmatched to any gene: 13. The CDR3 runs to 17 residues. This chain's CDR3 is CASSASTGVMVNYGYTF. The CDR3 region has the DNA TGTGCCAGCAGCGCGTCAACAGGGGTGATGGTTAACTATGGCTACACCTTC.

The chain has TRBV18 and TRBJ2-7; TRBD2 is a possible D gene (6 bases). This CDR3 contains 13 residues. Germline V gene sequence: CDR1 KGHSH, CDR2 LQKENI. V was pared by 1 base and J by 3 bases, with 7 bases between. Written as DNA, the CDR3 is TGTGCCAGCTCACCACTGGGACTCTACGAGCAGTACTTC. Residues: CASSPLGLYEQYF.

In DNA form, the CDR3 reads TGTGCCAGCAGCCAGGGGGCGGGAATACAAGAGACCCAGTACTTC. Translating it yields CASSQGAGIQETQYF. This chain links TRBV6-5 with TRBJ2-5; 8 bases agree with TRBD1. Unmatched junction bases numbered 8, after V lost 6 bases and J lost 2 bases. The CDR3 is made up of 15 amino acids. Germline V gives CDR1 MNHEY, CDR2 SVGAGI.